The 2 T cell receptor beta chains reported below all come from one sample, sequenced in a study of radiotherapy plus CTLA-4 blockade in lung cancer (dated by TCRdb to between 2017 and 2018). Library preparation used the immunoSEQ multiplex PCR assay. This is the immuneACCESS table as TCRdb keeps it, with only in-frame sequences that have V and J called. A part of the clones is gone; compared with another copy, unresolved V genes explain less than half, and the rest is unexplained. For this sample there are 50,000 or so clones; approximately 76% appear just once. 8.5% to 14% of the sample is taken by the ten largest. Sample: peripheral blood, taken from a patient treated with radiotherapy plus ipilimumab. The receptors derive from a human donor with non-small cell lung cancer who had stable disease on radiotherapy plus ipilimumab.

This clone was seen only once. The chain carries TRBV5-8 and TRBJ1-3, with a possible D match to TRBD1 (5 bases). Germline V gene lookup returns CDR1 SGHTS and CDR2 YDEGEE. CDR3 length: 15 residues. The V end was cut by 4 bases, the J end by 3 bases, with 14 bases between. CDR3 loop: CASSIVGVGGNTIYF. The CDR3 bases are TGTGCCAGCAGCATTGTGGGGGTTGGTGGAAACACCATATATTTT.

This sequence joins TRBV28 and TRBJ1-1, with D maybe TRBD1 (6 bases). The CDR3 sequence is 15 residues long. Germline CDR1 reads MDHEN; CDR2 reads SYDVKM. The V end lost 0 bases, the J end lost 5 bases, and 13 bases lay between the germline ends. The CDR3 reads CASSLWGSRGTEAFF. CDR3 sequence (DNA): TGTGCCAGCAGTTTATGGGGATCGAGGGGGACTGAAGCTTTCTTT. The whole variable domain, filled in from reference TRBV28 and TRBJ1-1, reads DVKVTQSSRYLVKRTGEKVFLECVQDMDHENMFWYRQDPGLGLRLIYFSYDVKMKEKGDIPEGYSVSREKKERFSLILESASTNQTSMYLCASSLWGSRGTEAFFGQGTRLTVV.